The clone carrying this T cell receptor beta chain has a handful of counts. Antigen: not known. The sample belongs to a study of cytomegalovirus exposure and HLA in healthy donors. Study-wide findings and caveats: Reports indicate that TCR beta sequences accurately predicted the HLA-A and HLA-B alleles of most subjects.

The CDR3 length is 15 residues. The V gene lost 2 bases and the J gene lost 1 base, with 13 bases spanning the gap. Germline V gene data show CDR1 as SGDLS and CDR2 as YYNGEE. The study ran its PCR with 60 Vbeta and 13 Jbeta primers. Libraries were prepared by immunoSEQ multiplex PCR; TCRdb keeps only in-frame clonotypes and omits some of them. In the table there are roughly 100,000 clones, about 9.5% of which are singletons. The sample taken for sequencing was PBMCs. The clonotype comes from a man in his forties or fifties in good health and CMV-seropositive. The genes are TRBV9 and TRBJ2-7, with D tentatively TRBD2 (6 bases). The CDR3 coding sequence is TGTGCCAGCAGCGTTGCGGGCGGGAAATCCTACGAGCAGTACTTC. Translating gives CASSVAGGKSYEQYF.